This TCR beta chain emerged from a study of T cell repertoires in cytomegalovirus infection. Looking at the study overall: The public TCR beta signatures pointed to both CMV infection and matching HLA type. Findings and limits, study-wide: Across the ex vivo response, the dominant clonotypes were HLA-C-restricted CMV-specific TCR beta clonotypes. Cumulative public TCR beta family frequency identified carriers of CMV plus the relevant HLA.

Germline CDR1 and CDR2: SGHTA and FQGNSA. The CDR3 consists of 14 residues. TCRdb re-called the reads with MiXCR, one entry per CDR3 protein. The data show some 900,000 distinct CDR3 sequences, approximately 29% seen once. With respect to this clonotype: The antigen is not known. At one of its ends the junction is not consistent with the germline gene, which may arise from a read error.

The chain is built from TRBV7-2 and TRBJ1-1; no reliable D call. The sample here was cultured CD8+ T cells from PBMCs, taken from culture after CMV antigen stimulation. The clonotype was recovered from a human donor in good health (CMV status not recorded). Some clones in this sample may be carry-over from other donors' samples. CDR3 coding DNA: TGTGCCAGCAGCTTAGCGCCGGAGGGTACTGAATCTTTCTTT. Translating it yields CASSLAPEGTESFF.